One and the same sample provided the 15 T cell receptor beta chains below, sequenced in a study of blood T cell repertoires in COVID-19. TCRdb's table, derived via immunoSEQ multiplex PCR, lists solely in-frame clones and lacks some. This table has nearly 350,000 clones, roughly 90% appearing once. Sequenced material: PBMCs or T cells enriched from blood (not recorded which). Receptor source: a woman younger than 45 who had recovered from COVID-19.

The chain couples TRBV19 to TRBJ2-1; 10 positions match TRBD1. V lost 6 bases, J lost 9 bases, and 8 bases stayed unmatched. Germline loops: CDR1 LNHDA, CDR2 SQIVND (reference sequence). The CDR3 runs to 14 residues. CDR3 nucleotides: TGTGCCAGTAGACACACGACAGGGGGCACTGAGCAGTTCTTC. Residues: CASRHTTGGTEQFF.

CDR3 nucleotide sequence: TGCAGCGGCGCCCGGGGGGGCCCCAATGAGCAGTTCTTC. Residues: CSGARGGPNEQFF. J is TRBJ2-1 and V is TRBV29-1; 8 bases map to TRBD2. The V segment lost 7 bases and the J segment 6 bases; nucleotides outside the gene matches: 8. The CDR3 totals 13 residues. Germline-derived CDR1 and CDR2 are SQVTM and ANQGSEA.

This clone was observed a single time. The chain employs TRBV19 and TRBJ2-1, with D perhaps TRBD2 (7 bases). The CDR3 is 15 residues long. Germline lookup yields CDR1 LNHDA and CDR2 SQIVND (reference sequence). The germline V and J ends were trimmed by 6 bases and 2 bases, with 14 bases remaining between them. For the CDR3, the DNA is TGTGCCAGTAGGGAAGTCGGGGGGCCCTACAATGAGCAGTTCTTC. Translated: CASREVGGPYNEQFF.

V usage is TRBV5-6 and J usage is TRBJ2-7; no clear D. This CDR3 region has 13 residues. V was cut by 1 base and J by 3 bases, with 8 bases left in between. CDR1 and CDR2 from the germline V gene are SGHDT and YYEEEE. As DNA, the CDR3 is TGTGCCAGCAGCTTGATGGCGGACTACGAGCAGTACTTC. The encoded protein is CASSLMADYEQYF.

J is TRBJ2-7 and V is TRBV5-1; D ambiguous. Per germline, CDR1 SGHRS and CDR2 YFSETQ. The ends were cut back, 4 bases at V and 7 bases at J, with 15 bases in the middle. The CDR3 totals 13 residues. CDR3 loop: CASSAAPKREQYF. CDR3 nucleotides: TGCGCCAGCAGCGCGGCCCCTAAGAGGGAGCAGTACTTC.

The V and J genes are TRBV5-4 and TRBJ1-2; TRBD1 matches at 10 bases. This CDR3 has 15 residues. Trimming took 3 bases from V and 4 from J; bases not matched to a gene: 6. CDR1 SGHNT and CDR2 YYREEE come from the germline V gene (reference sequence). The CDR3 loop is CASSWWDRGSYGYTF. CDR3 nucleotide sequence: TGTGCCAGCAGCTGGTGGGACAGGGGATCCTATGGCTACACCTTC.

CDR3 in DNA: TGTGCCAGCAGCCAAGAGGTTCGGTCACAGTATAATTCACCCCTCCACTTT. Its translation is CASSQEVRSQYNSPLHF. The chain employs TRBV3-1 (or the pseudogene TRBV3-2) and TRBJ1-6; D not resolved. Germline values: CDR1 LGHDT, CDR2 YNNKEL (reference sequence). The CDR3 extends over 17 amino acids. Trimming pared 0 bases from V and 4 bases from J, leaving 13 bases between.

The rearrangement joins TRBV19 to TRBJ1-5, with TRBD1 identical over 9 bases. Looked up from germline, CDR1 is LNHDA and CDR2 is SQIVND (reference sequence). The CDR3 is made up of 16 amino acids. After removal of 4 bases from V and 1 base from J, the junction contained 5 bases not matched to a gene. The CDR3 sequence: CASSRDRGKSNQPQHF. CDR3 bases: TGTGCCAGTAGTAGAGACAGGGGGAAAAGCAATCAGCCCCAGCATTTT.

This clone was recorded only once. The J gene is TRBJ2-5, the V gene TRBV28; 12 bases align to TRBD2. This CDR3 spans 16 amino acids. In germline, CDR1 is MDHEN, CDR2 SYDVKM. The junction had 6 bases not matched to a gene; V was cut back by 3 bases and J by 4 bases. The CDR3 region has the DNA TGTGCCAGCAGTTTGCCTAGCGGGGGGGCCACAGAGACCCAGTACTTC. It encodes CASSLPSGGATETQYF.

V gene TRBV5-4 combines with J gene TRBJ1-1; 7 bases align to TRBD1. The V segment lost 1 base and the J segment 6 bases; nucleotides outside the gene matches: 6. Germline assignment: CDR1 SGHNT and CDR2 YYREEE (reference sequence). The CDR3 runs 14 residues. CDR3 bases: TGTGCCAGCAGCTTGACAGGGGTGTTGCCTGAAGCTTTCTTT. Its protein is CASSLTGVLPEAFF.

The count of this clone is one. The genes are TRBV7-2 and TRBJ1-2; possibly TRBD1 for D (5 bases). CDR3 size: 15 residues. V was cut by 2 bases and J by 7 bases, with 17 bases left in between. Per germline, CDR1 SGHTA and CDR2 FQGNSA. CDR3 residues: CASSLSPLGGSGYTF. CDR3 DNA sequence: TGTGCCAGCAGCTTATCCCCGTTGGGGGGTTCTGGCTACACCTTC. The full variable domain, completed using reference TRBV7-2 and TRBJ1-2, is GAGVSQSPSNKVTEKGKDVELRCDPISGHTALYWYRQSLGQGLEFLIYFQGNSAPDKSGLPSDRFSAERTGGSVSTLTIQRTQQEDSAVYLCASSLSPLGGSGYTFGSGTRLTVV.

CDR3 DNA sequence: TGTGCCTGGAGTGGACAGGGGTCTAATGAAAAACTGTTTTTT. Encoded protein: CAWSGQGSNEKLFF. This sequence joins TRBV30 and TRBJ1-4, with TRBD1 matching 8 bases. The CDR3 runs 14 residues. Germline V gene data show CDR1 as GTSNPN and CDR2 as SVGIG (reference sequence). The V segment lost 1 base and the J segment 3 bases; nucleotides outside the gene matches: 1.

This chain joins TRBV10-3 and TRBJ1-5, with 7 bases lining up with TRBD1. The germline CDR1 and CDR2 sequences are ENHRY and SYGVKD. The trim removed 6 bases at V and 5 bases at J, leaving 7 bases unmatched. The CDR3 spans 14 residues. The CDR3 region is CAIRQTGDDQPQHF. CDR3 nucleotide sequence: TGTGCCATCAGGCAAACAGGGGACGATCAGCCCCAGCATTTT.

The chain's CDR3 is CASSIVGRGSSPLHF. The CDR3 DNA reads as TGTGCCAGTAGTATTGTAGGCAGGGGGTCTTCACCCCTCCACTTT. The chain uses TRBV19 and TRBJ1-6, with 7 nucleotides matching TRBD1. Germline trimming cut 3 bases from V and 9 bases from J; bases unmatched to any gene: 8. The germline CDR1 and CDR2 sequences are LNHDA and SQIVND (reference sequence). CDR3 size: 15 residues.

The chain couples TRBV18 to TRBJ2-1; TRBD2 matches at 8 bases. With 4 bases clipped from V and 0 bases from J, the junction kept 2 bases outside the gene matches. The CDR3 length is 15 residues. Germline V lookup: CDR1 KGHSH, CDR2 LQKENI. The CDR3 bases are TGTGCCAGCTCACGGGCGGGGGGCTCCTACAATGAGCAGTTCTTC. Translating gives CASSRAGGSYNEQFF.